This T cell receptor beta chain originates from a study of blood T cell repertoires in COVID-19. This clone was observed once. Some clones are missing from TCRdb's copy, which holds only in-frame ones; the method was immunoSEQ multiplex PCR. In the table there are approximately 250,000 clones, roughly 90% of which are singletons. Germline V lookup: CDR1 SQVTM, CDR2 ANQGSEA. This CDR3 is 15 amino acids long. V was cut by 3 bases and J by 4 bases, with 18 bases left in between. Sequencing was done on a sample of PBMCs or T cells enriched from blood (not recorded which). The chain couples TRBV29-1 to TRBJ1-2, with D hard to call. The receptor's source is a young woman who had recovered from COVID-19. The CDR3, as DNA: TGCAGCGTTGAGTGGGAGGGCGCTGGTACCTATGGCTACACCTTC. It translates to CSVEWEGAGTYGYTF.